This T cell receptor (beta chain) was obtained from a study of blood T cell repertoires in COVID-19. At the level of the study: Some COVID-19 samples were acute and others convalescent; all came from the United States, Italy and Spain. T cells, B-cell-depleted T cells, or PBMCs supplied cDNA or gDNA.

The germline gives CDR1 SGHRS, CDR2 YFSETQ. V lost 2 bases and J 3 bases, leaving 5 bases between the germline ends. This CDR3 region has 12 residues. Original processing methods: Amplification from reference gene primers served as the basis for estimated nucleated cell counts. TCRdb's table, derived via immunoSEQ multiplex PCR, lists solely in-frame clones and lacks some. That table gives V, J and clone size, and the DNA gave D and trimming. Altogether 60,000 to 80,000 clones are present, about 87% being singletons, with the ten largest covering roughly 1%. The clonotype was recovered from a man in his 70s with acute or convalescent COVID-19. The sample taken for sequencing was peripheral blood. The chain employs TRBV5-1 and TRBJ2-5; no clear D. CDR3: CASSFSEETQYF. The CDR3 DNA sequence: TGCGCCAGCAGCTTCAGTGAAGAGACCCAGTACTTC.